What follows are 5 T cell receptor beta chains derived from one specimen sequenced in a study of blood T cell repertoires in COVID-19. The table came from immunoSEQ multiplex PCR; TCRdb's copy has only in-frame clones and leaves some out. The sample lists over 150,000 clones, 85% to 90% occurring once. Sequenced: peripheral blood. The origin of the receptors is a woman between 18 and 29 years old who had recovered from COVID-19.

This chain connects TRBV7-6 to TRBJ2-7; 10 nucleotides line up with TRBD1. The V segment lost 5 bases and the J segment 5 bases; nucleotides outside the gene matches: 9. Germline CDR1 and CDR2: SGHVS and FNYEAQ. The CDR3 spans 15 residues. Here the CDR3 DNA reads TGTGCCAGCAGCCCTCTCGACAGGGGGCCCCACGAGCAGTACTTC. Residues: CASSPLDRGPHEQYF. The whole variable domain, remainder taken from reference TRBV7-6 and TRBJ2-7, is GAGVSQSPRYKVTKRGQDVALRCDPISGHVSLYWYRQALGQGPEFLTYFNYEAQQDKSGLPNDRFSAERPEGSISTLTIQRTEQRDSAMYRCASSPLDRGPHEQYFGPGTRLTVT.

V gene TRBV24-1 combines with J gene TRBJ2-1; 10 nucleotides align to TRBD2. This CDR3 has 15 amino acids. The ends lost 6 bases at V and 4 bases at J; junction bases unmatched: 5. CDR1 and CDR2 (germline): KGHDR, SFDVKD. CDR3 DNA sequence: TGTGCCACCAGTATAGCGGGAGGCCCTTACAATGAGCAGTTCTTC. This gives the protein CATSIAGGPYNEQFF.

This clone was counted a single time. This chain uses TRBV19 with TRBJ1-2; unclear D gene. The CDR3 extends over 10 amino acids. The V gene's germline CDR1 is LNHDA and CDR2 SQIVND (reference sequence). Deletions cut 6 bases from V and 4 bases from J, with 3 bases between. The CDR3 is CASSSYGYTF. The CDR3 bases are TGTGCCAGTAGCAGCTATGGCTACACCTTC.

This chain connects TRBV19 to TRBJ1-5, with D possibly matching TRBD1 (6 bases). The germline gives CDR1 LNHDA, CDR2 SQIVND (reference sequence). This CDR3 has 16 residues. V was trimmed by 1 base and J by 7 bases, leaving 17 bases between them. The DNA for the CDR3 is TGTGCCAGTAGTATAGTTCAACAGGGTCGGCGACAGCCCCAGCATTTT. Translated, it gives CASSIVQQGRRQPQHF.

This chain connects TRBV4-3 to TRBJ2-1; a possible D gene is TRBD1 (6 bases). Germline-derived CDR1 and CDR2 are LGHNA and YSLEER. V shed 0 bases and J shed 0 bases, with 9 bases lying between them. The CDR3 spans 16 residues. CDR3 DNA sequence: TGCGCCAGCAGCCAAGATTTGGGGGCCTCCTACAATGAGCAGTTCTTC. Translation gives CASSQDLGASYNEQFF.